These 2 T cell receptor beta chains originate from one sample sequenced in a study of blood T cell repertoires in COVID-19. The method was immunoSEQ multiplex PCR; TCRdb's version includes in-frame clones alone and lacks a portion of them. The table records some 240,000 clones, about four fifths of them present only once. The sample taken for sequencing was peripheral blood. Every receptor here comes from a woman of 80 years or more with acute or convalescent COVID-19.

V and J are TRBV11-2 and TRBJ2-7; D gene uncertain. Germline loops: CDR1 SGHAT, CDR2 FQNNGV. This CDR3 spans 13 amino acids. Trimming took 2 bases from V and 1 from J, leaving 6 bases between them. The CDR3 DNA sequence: TGTGCCAGCAGCTTATCCCTATCCTACGAGCAGTACTTC. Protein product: CASSLSLSYEQYF. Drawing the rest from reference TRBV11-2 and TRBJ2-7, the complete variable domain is EAGVAQSPRYKIIEKRQSVAFWCNPISGHATLYWYQQILGQGPKLLIQFQNNGVVDDSQLPKDRFSAERLKGVDSTLKIQPAKLEDSAVYLCASSLSLSYEQYFGPGTRLTVT.

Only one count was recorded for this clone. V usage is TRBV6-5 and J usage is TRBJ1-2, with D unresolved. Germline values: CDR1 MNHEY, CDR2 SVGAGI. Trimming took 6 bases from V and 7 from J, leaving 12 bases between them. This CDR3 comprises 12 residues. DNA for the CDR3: TGTGCCAGCAGACGTAGGGAGAGTGGCTACACCTTC. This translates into CASRRRESGYTF.